This T cell receptor (beta chain) was sequenced for a study of control samples from healthy donors and cancer patients. Using immunoSEQ multiplex PCR, the repertoire was profiled, and TCRdb retains in-frame clones only, with some absent. The sample gives around 93,000 clones, roughly 88% of which show up once; approximately 14% is in the top ten. Germline CDR1 is SEHNR and CDR2 is FQNEAQ (reference sequence). V was pared by 6 bases and J by 5 bases, with 10 bases between. The CDR3 covers 12 residues. This receptor was identified in a man aged 25 to 40 in good health. The sample was blood. The chain has TRBV7-9 and TRBJ1-1, with unresolved D. The CDR3 here is CASSPGSTEAFF. The CDR3 bases are TGTGCCAGCAGTCCCGGTAGTACTGAAGCTTTCTTT.